The next 32 T cell receptor beta chains were all read from a single sample in a study of blood T cell repertoires in COVID-19. TCRdb's copy holds only in-frame clones and misses some; the assay was immunoSEQ multiplex PCR. Of under 200,000 clones detected, around 84% appear once; the ten largest clones hold about 8.6%. Source material: PBMCs or T cells enriched from blood (not recorded which). These TCRs come from a woman aged 50 to 60 who had recovered from COVID-19.

The chain recombines TRBV4-3 with TRBJ2-2; D is unclear. Trimming removed 0 bases from V and 3 bases from J, with 14 bases in between. The CDR3 has 17 residues. The germline V gene encodes CDR1 LGHNA and CDR2 YSLEER. CDR3 region: CASSQDVSPGYTGELFF. The CDR3 coding sequence is TGCGCCAGCAGCCAAGATGTCTCCCCGGGTTACACCGGGGAGCTGTTTTTT.

The V and J genes are TRBV12-3 or TRBV12-4 and TRBJ2-1, with D perhaps TRBD1 (6 bases). V lost 4 bases, J lost 7 bases, and 8 bases lay in between. The CDR3 runs 12 residues. This CDR3 is CASSSGVNEQFF. CDR3 coding DNA: TGTGCCAGCAGTTCAGGGGTGAATGAGCAGTTCTTC.

This chain uses TRBV11-3 with TRBJ2-3; 8 nucleotides align to TRBD2. With 1 base clipped from V and 2 bases from J, the junction kept 2 bases outside the gene matches. The V gene's germline CDR1 is SGHNT and CDR2 YENEEA. The CDR3 sequence is 15 residues long. The CDR3 DNA sequence: TGTGCCAGCAGCTTAGGCGGGGGGTACACAGATACGCAGTATTTT. This encodes CASSLGGGYTDTQYF.

A few counts support this clone. This CDR3 reads CASAALGEVTEAFF. Written as DNA, the CDR3 is TGTGCCAGCGCAGCATTGGGAGAGGTCACTGAAGCTTTCTTT. The genes are TRBV2 and TRBJ1-1; D call uncertain. In germline, CDR1 is SNHLY, CDR2 FYNNEI. The CDR3 has 14 residues. V gave up 8 bases and J gave up 4 bases, with 17 bases separating them.

This rearrangement joins TRBV9 to TRBJ2-7; perhaps TRBD2 as D (5 bases). The germline V gene encodes CDR1 SGDLS and CDR2 YYNGEE. This CDR3 has 16 amino acids. V was trimmed by 0 bases and J by 2 bases, leaving 15 bases between them. DNA for the CDR3: TGTGCCAGCAGCGTAGCCAGCGGCGCCGTTCCCTACGAGCAGTACTTC. Translation: CASSVASGAVPYEQYF.

In DNA form, the CDR3 reads TGTGCCAGCAGTCGTGACTCCTCGGGAAATGGCTACACCTTC. Translated: CASSRDSSGNGYTF. The V and J genes are TRBV28 and TRBJ1-2; D is unresolved. V dropped 5 bases and J dropped 6 bases, with 16 bases sitting between them. The CDR3 contains 14 residues. The V gene's germline CDR1 is MDHEN and CDR2 SYDVKM.

This clone was observed a handful of times. This chain connects TRBV3-1 (or the pseudogene TRBV3-2) to TRBJ2-5, with a weak D call TRBD1 (6 bases). This CDR3 is built from 15 residues. The germline V gene encodes CDR1 LGHDT and CDR2 YNNKEL (reference sequence). V lost 0 bases, J lost 2 bases, and 10 bases lay in between. As DNA, the CDR3 is TGTGCCAGCAGCCAAGAGGCAGGGGCACAAGAGACCCAGTACTTC. It specifies CASSQEAGAQETQYF.

V gene TRBV19 combines with J gene TRBJ2-7; possibly TRBD2 for D (6 bases). This CDR3 contains 13 residues. The V and J ends lost 6 bases and 3 bases respectively, with 12 bases between them. The germline CDR1 and CDR2 sequences are LNHDA and SQIVND (reference sequence). CDR3 bases: TGTGCCAGTAGACCGGGAGAAAACTACGAGCAGTACTTC. It is translated as CASRPGENYEQYF.

The genes are TRBV2 and TRBJ2-1; 7 bases match TRBD1. The CDR3 loop spans 14 amino acids. The germline V gene encodes CDR1 SNHLY and CDR2 FYNNEI. With 4 bases clipped from V and 6 bases from J, the junction kept 6 bases outside the gene matches. CDR3 residues: CASSVIQGLNEQFF. The DNA of the CDR3 is TGTGCCAGCAGTGTCATACAGGGGCTCAATGAGCAGTTCTTC.

The table lists this clone with a few counts. This chain uses TRBV7-2 with TRBJ1-5, with unresolved D. Trimming stripped 1 base from V and 4 bases from J, with 8 bases between. This CDR3 comprises 14 residues. Looked up from germline, CDR1 is SGHTA and CDR2 is FQGNSA. CDR3 nucleotides: TGTGCCAGCAGCTTAGAGGTGAGGAATCAGCCCCAGCATTTT. Its translation is CASSLEVRNQPQHF.

This chain joins TRBV6-2 or TRBV6-3 and TRBJ2-3, with 8 bases lining up with TRBD1. CDR1 is MNHEY and CDR2 is SVGEGT in the germline V gene. This CDR3 has 14 residues. V gave up 4 bases and J gave up 10 bases; unmatched junction bases: 10. This chain's CDR3 is CASSWAQGAHAQYF. In nucleotides, the CDR3 is TGTGCCAGCAGTTGGGCCCAGGGGGCCCATGCGCAGTATTTT.

This clone was seen a handful of times. This chain joins TRBV7-8 and TRBJ1-5, with D hard to call. The CDR3 is 14 residues long. The ends were cut back, 8 bases at V and 4 bases at J, with 15 bases in the middle. CDR1 is SGHVS, CDR2 FQNEAQ, per germline. CDR3 region: CASGRMGENQPQHF. In DNA, the CDR3 is TGTGCCAGCGGGCGAATGGGAGAGAATCAGCCCCAGCATTTT.

The rearrangement uses TRBV7-9 and TRBJ2-2; D ambiguous. The V gene's germline CDR1 is SEHNR and CDR2 FQNEAQ (reference sequence). V lost 6 bases to trimming and J lost 4 bases, with 18 bases between them. The CDR3 extends over 16 amino acids. The DNA for the CDR3 is TGTGCCAGCAGTCCAGACTCCCCGGCGTCCACCGGGGAGCTGTTTTTT. Its translation is CASSPDSPASTGELFF.

Of note for this clone: Additional DNA sequences in this sample encode the identical CDR3. The chain combines TRBV3-1 (or the pseudogene TRBV3-2) with TRBJ1-2, with TRBD1 matching 10 bases. The CDR3 totals 13 residues. V was clipped by 3 bases and J by 5 bases; unmatched bases: 0. The germline V gene encodes CDR1 LGHDT and CDR2 YNNKEL (reference sequence). CDR3 residues: CASSQDRGYGYTF. The CDR3 nucleotides read TGTGCCAGCAGCCAGGACAGGGGGTATGGCTACACCTTC.

The V and J genes are TRBV5-1 and TRBJ1-2; 9 bases line up with TRBD1. Germline CDR1 reads SGHRS; CDR2 reads YFSETQ. The CDR3 totals 15 residues. J was trimmed by 2 bases and V by 0 bases; bases with no gene match: 2. CDR3: CASSLAGTGNYGYTF. CDR3 bases: TGCGCCAGCAGCTTGGCCGGGACAGGGAACTATGGCTACACCTTC.

The chain combines TRBV5-1 with TRBJ2-3; D is possibly TRBD1 (5 bases). Germline CDR1 SGHRS, CDR2 YFSETQ. Trimming took off 4 bases at V and 6 bases at J, with 18 bases between the two ends. The CDR3 has 15 residues. Written as DNA, the CDR3 is TGCGCCAGCAGCCCCAGTCAGGGTGGGCACGATACGCAGTATTTT. Its protein product is CASSPSQGGHDTQYF.

The J gene is TRBJ2-1, the V gene TRBV10-3; D is possibly TRBD2 (6 bases). The CDR3 runs 13 residues. The germline V gene has CDR1 ENHRY and CDR2 SYGVKD. V lost 7 bases and J lost 2, with 9 bases in between. In DNA, the CDR3 is TGTGCCATCAACGAGCGGGCCTACAATGAGCAGTTCTTC. Residues: CAINERAYNEQFF.

The chain links TRBV19 to TRBJ1-6; D is perhaps TRBD1 (5 bases). CDR1 and CDR2 from the germline V gene are LNHDA and SQIVND (reference sequence). The CDR3 length is 15 residues. V was pared by 4 bases and J by 7 bases, with 14 bases between. In DNA, the CDR3 is TGTGCCAGTAGTACCCTCGACAGTCTCAATTCACCCCTCCACTTT. Residues: CASSTLDSLNSPLHF.

V gene TRBV6-1 combines with J gene TRBJ2-5, with D perhaps matching TRBD1 (5 bases). Trimming stripped 4 bases from V and 1 base from J, with 16 bases between. Per the germline V gene, CDR1 is MNHNS and CDR2 is SASEGT. The CDR3 extends over 16 amino acids. This CDR3 reads CASSAGAWAAQETQYF. In DNA, the CDR3 is TGTGCCAGCAGTGCTGGGGCCTGGGCAGCCCAAGAGACCCAGTACTTC.

This chain links TRBV19 with TRBJ2-7, with TRBD2 identical over 13 bases. This CDR3 has 16 amino acids. CDR1 and CDR2 (germline): LNHDA, SQIVND (reference sequence). Germline trimming cut 8 bases from V and 3 bases from J; bases unmatched to any gene: 10. The CDR3 nucleotides are TGTGCCAGTTCCCCTCAGACTAGCGGGAGGAACTACGAGCAGTACTTC. Protein: CASSPQTSGRNYEQYF.

This clone was counted only a few times. The V call is TRBV7-9, the J call TRBJ2-3; weak D call: TRBD2 (7 bases). The V gene lost 4 bases and the J gene lost 6 bases, with 17 bases spanning the gap. This CDR3 contains 15 residues. Germline V gives CDR1 SEHNR, CDR2 FQNEAQ (reference sequence). The CDR3 nucleotides are TGTGCCAGCAGCTATTCGAGGGGGGGAGCCGATACGCAGTATTTT. Protein sequence: CASSYSRGGADTQYF.

V usage is TRBV7-8 and J usage is TRBJ2-7, with 8 bases aligning to TRBD1. The CDR3 is 14 amino acids. Trimming at V came to 5 bases and at J to 7 bases, leaving 10 bases not matched to a gene. Germline loops: CDR1 SGHVS, CDR2 FQNEAQ. Here the CDR3 reads CASSVDRGLGEQYF. CDR3 bases: TGTGCCAGCAGCGTCGACAGGGGTTTGGGGGAGCAGTACTTC. Using reference TRBV7-8 and TRBJ2-7 for the parts outside the CDR3, the full variable domain is GAGVSQSPRYKVAKRGQDVALRCDPISGHVSLFWYQQALGQGPEFLTYFQNEAQLDKSGLPSDRFFAERPEGSVSTLKIQRTQQEDSAVYLCASSVDRGLGEQYFGPGTRLTVT.

V is TRBV14 and J is TRBJ1-2; possibly TRBD1 for D (5 bases). Germline V gene sequence: CDR1 SGHDN, CDR2 FVKESK. There are 16 residues in the CDR3. Between the trimmed V and J ends, which lost 0 bases and 5 bases, there was a span of 16 bases. CDR3 amino acids: CASSQDWTLGSYGYTF. CDR3 nucleotide sequence: TGTGCCAGCAGCCAAGACTGGACACTCGGAAGTTATGGCTACACCTTC.

The genes are TRBV11-3 and TRBJ2-6; D is undetermined. Germline CDR1 is SGHNT and CDR2 is YENEEA. V was clipped by 3 bases and J by 4 bases, with 10 bases between them. The CDR3 runs to 15 residues. As DNA, the CDR3 is TGTGCCAGCAGCTTTACTCGCTCGGGGGCCAACGTCCTGACTTTC. Protein: CASSFTRSGANVLTF.

The J gene is TRBJ1-1, the V gene TRBV7-2; maybe TRBD1 (6 bases). Between the trimmed V and J ends, which lost 5 bases and 0 bases, there was a span of 10 bases. In germline, CDR1 is SGHTA, CDR2 FQGNSA. The CDR3 length is 14 residues. The CDR3 protein is CASSADRVNTEAFF. CDR3 in DNA: TGTGCCAGCAGCGCGGACAGAGTGAACACTGAAGCTTTCTTT.

The V call is TRBV6-5, the J call TRBJ2-2, with a possible D match to TRBD1 (6 bases). The CDR3 is made up of 14 amino acids. Germline V gene sequence: CDR1 MNHEY, CDR2 SVGAGI. Trimming removed 7 bases at V and 7 bases at J, with 16 bases between. CDR3 coding DNA: TGTGCCAGCACCCCGACCTACAGGGACGGGGAGCTGTTTTTT. Protein product: CASTPTYRDGELFF.

This clone was seen only a few times. This chain uses TRBV19 with TRBJ1-5; D is perhaps TRBD1 (5 bases). CDR1 is LNHDA, CDR2 SQIVND, per germline (reference sequence). This CDR3 is 14 amino acids long. Trimming shortened V by 4 bases and J by 3 bases, and 10 bases separated the two germline ends. The CDR3 bases are TGTGCCAGTAGTAAACCGGACACCAATCAGCCCCAGCATTTT. Translated: CASSKPDTNQPQHF.

The table lists this clone with a few counts. The chain couples TRBV28 to TRBJ1-4; TRBD1 matches at 7 bases. The CDR3 spans 16 residues. V gave up 8 bases and J gave up 0 bases; unmatched junction bases: 9. The V gene's germline CDR1 is MDHEN and CDR2 SYDVKM. The CDR3, as DNA: TGTGCCAGCTTGGGGACAGAAAAAACAACTAATGAAAAACTGTTTTTT. This codes for CASLGTEKTTNEKLFF.

The chain joins TRBV5-1 to TRBJ1-5; D perhaps matches TRBD1 (6 bases). The CDR3 length is 15 residues. Per germline, CDR1 SGHRS and CDR2 YFSETQ. V shed 0 bases and J shed 6 bases, with 13 bases lying between them. The CDR3 DNA follows: TGCGCCAGCAGCTTGGATGGGGGGGCTACTCAGCCCCAGCATTTT. Translating gives CASSLDGGATQPQHF. Filled out from reference TRBV5-1 and TRBJ1-5, the complete variable domain reads KAGVTQTPRYLIKTRGQQVTLSCSPISGHRSVSWYQQTPGQGLQFLFEYFSETQRNKGNFPGRFSGRQFSNSRSEMNVSTLELGDSALYLCASSLDGGATQPQHFGDGTRLSIL.

Concerning this clone itself: In the same sample, other DNA sequences code for this CDR3. The chain is built from TRBV9 and TRBJ2-3, with a tentative D call TRBD1 (5 bases). The germline V gene has CDR1 SGDLS and CDR2 YYNGEE. The CDR3 has 13 amino acids. Trimming took 1 base from V and 3 from J, leaving 6 bases between them. Here the CDR3 reads CASSVSGTDTQYF. The CDR3 nucleotides read TGTGCCAGCAGCGTATCAGGGACAGATACGCAGTATTTT.

Here the CDR3 DNA reads TGTGCCAGCAGTGTATCTGTGAACACTGAAGCTTTCTTT. This sequence encodes CASSVSVNTEAFF. The chain is built from TRBV2 and TRBJ1-1; no clear D gene. There are 13 residues in the CDR3. V lost 4 bases, J lost 0 bases, and 6 bases lay in between. Germline V gene data show CDR1 as SNHLY and CDR2 as FYNNEI.

The genes are TRBV5-5 and TRBJ1-6; D not resolved. In germline, CDR1 is SGHKS, CDR2 YYEKEE (reference sequence). V lost 4 bases, J lost 8 bases, and 13 bases lay in between. The CDR3 loop spans 14 amino acids. The CDR3 protein is CASSRLGPDSPLHF. Here the CDR3 DNA reads TGTGCCAGCAGCCGACTAGGTCCAGATTCACCCCTCCACTTT. Using reference TRBV5-5 and TRBJ1-6 for the parts outside the CDR3, the full variable domain is DAGVTQSPTHLIKTRGQQVTLRCSPISGHKSVSWYQQVLGQGPQFIFQYYEKEERGRGNFPDRFSARQFPNYSSELNVNALLLGDSALYLCASSRLGPDSPLHFGNGTRLTVT.